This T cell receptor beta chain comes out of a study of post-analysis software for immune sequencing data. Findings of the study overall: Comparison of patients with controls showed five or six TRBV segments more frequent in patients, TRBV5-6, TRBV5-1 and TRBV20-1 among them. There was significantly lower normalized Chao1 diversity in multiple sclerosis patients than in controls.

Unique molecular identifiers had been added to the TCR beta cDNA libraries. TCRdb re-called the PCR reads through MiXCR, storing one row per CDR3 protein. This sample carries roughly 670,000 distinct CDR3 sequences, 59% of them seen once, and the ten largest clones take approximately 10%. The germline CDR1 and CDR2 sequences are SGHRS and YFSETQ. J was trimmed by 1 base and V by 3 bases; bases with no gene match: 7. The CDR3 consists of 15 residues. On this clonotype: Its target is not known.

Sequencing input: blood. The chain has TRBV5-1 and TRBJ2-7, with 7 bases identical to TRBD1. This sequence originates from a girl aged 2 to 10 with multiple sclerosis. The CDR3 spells CASSYDREGSYEQYF. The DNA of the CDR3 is TGCGCCAGCAGCTATGACAGGGAAGGGTCCTACGAGCAGTACTTC. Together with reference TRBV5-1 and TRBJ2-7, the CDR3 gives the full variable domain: KAGVTQTPRYLIKTRGQQVTLSCSPISGHRSVSWYQQTPGQGLQFLFEYFSETQRNKGNFPGRFSGRQFSNSRSEMNVSTLELGDSALYLCASSYDREGSYEQYFGPGTRLTVT.